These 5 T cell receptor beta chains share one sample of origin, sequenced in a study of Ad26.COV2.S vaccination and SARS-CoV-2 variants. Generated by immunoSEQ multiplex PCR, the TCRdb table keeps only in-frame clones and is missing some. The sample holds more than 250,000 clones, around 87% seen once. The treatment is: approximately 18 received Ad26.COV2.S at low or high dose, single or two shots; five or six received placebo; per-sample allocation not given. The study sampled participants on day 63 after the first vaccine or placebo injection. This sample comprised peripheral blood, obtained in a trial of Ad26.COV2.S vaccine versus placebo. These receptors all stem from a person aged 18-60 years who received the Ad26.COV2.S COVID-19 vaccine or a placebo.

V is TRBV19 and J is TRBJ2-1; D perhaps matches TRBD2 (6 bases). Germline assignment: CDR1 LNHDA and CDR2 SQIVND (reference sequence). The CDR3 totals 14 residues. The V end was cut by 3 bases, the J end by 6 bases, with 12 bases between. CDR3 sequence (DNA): TGTGCCAGTAGTATTGGAGGGGACGGCAATGAGCAGTTCTTC. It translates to CASSIGGDGNEQFF.

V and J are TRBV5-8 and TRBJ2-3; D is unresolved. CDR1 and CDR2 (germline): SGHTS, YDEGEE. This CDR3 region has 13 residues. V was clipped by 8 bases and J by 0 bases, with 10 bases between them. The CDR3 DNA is TGTGCCAGTCGGGTGTCTAGCACAGATACGCAGTATTTT. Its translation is CASRVSSTDTQYF.

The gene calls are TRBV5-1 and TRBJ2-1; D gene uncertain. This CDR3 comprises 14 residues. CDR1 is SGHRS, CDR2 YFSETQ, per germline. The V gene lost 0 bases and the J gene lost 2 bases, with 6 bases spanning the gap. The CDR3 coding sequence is TGCGCCAGCAGCTTGGAACAGACCTACAATGAGCAGTTCTTC. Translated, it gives CASSLEQTYNEQFF.

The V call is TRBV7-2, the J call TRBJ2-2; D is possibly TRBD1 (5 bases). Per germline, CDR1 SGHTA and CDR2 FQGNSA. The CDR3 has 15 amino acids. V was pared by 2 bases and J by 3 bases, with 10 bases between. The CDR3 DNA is TGTGCCAGCAGCTTAAGGCTAGGGGACACCGGGGAGCTGTTTTTT. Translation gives CASSLRLGDTGELFF.

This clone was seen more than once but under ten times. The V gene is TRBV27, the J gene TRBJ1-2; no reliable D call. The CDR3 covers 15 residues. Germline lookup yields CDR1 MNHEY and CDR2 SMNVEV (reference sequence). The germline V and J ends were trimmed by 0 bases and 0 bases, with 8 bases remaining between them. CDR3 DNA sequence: TGTGCCAGCAGTTTATCCCCAGAGACTAACTATGGCTACACCTTC. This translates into CASSLSPETNYGYTF.